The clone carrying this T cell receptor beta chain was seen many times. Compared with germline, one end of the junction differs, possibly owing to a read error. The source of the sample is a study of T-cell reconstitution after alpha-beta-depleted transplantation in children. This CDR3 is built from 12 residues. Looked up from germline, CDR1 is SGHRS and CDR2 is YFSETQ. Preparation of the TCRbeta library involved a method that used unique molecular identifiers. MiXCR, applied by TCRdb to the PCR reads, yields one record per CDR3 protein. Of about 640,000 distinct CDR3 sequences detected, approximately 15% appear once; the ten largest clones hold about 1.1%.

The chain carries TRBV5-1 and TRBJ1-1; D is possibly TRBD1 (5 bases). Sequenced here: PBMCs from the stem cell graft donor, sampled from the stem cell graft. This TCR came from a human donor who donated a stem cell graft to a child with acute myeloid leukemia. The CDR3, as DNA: TGTGCCAGCAGCACCCAGGGCACTGAAGCTTTCTTT. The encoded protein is CASSTQGTEAFF.